The next 15 T cell receptor beta chains were all read from a single sample in a study of PD-1 blockade in classical Hodgkin lymphoma. Every patient was affected by relapse after autologous stem cell transplantation, while exposure to brentuximab vedotin was not uniform. The data were produced by immunoSEQ multiplex PCR, yet TCRdb's version contains in-frame clones alone and is incomplete. The sample contains over 20,000 clones, about 73% of which appear only once. Here the sequenced sample was peripheral blood mononuclear cells (PBMCs), taken before the second cycle of nivolumab. Source of these receptors: a human donor with classical Hodgkin lymphoma.

Comment on this clone: The junction differs from germline at one of its ends, possibly a read error. Here the CDR3 reads CASSLSDSAGDHTQYF. The CDR3 DNA reads TGTGCTAGCAGCTTATCAGATTCAGCGGGAGATCATACGCAGTATTTT. The chain employs TRBV7-7 and TRBJ2-3; 8 bases are shared with TRBD2. The CDR3 runs 16 residues. Germline V gene data show CDR1 as SSHAT and CDR2 as FNYEAQ (reference sequence).

The V and J genes are TRBV9 and TRBJ2-1; D is uncertain. Trimming cost V 1 base and J 2 bases, with 4 bases left between them. There are 13 residues in the CDR3. Germline lookup yields CDR1 SGDLS and CDR2 YYNGEE. DNA for the CDR3: TGTGCCAGCAGCGTACTTCCCTACAATGAGCAGTTCTTC. Its translation: CASSVLPYNEQFF.

This clone showed up just once. This chain uses TRBV7-7 with TRBJ2-1; D gene unclear. Per germline, CDR1 SSHAT and CDR2 FNYEAQ (reference sequence). The CDR3 sequence is 15 residues long. V lost 5 bases to trimming and J lost 9 bases, with 20 bases between them. The CDR3 region is CASSKIPDARPEQFF. The DNA for the CDR3 is TGTGCCAGCAGCAAAATACCGGACGCTCGCCCTGAGCAGTTCTTC. Full variable domain (outside the CDR3, taken from reference TRBV7-7 and TRBJ2-1): GAGVSQSPRYKVTKRGQDVTLRCDPISSHATLYWYQQALGQGPEFLTYFNYEAQPDKSGLPSDRFSAERPEGSISTLTIQRTEQRDSAMYRCASSKIPDARPEQFFGPGTRLTVL.

The count of this clone is one. The CDR3 region is CASSFGVGGNEKLFF. The DNA of the CDR3 is TGTGCCAGCAGCTTTGGAGTGGGAGGTAATGAAAAACTGTTTTTT. The gene calls are TRBV5-4 and TRBJ1-4; D is ambiguous. The germline gives CDR1 SGHNT, CDR2 YYREEE (reference sequence). The CDR3 runs to 15 residues. Trimming removed 2 bases from V and 4 bases from J, with 12 bases in between.

V gene TRBV7-2 combines with J gene TRBJ2-3; TRBD2 matches at 9 bases. J gave up 4 bases and V 0 bases, and 2 bases lay outside the gene matches. Germline lookup yields CDR1 SGHTA and CDR2 FQGNSA. The CDR3 contains 15 residues. CDR3 in amino acids: CASSLASGSADTQYF. The CDR3 coding sequence is TGTGCCAGCAGCTTAGCTAGCGGGAGTGCAGATACGCAGTATTTT. Combining the CDR3 with reference TRBV7-2 and TRBJ2-3 gives the whole variable domain GAGVSQSPSNKVTEKGKDVELRCDPISGHTALYWYRQSLGQGLEFLIYFQGNSAPDKSGLPSDRFSAERTGGSVSTLTIQRTQQEDSAVYLCASSLASGSADTQYFGPGTRLTVL.

By share, this clone ranks as medium-sized. DNA for the CDR3: TGTGCCAGCAGTTCCGAACGGACCCTCGAGCAGTTCTTC. Its translation: CASSSERTLEQFF. This sequence joins TRBV2 and TRBJ2-1; no reliable D call. The V end was cut by 5 bases, the J end by 10 bases, with 15 bases between. The germline V gene has CDR1 SNHLY and CDR2 FYNNEI. The CDR3 is 13 residues long.

The rearrangement joins TRBV6-5 to TRBJ2-1; TRBD2 agrees at 7 bases. In germline, CDR1 is MNHEY, CDR2 SVGAGI. The CDR3 is made up of 15 amino acids. Unmatched junction bases numbered 2, after V lost 0 bases and J lost 3 bases. CDR3 loop: CASSYSGGVYNEQFF. The CDR3 coding sequence is TGTGCCAGCAGTTACTCTGGGGGGGTCTACAATGAGCAGTTCTTC.

This rearrangement joins TRBV11-3 to TRBJ2-2; weak D call: TRBD2 (5 bases). This CDR3 contains 14 residues. The germline CDR1 and CDR2 sequences are SGHNT and YENEEA. V lost 5 bases and J 6 bases, leaving 13 bases between the germline ends. The CDR3 DNA follows: TGTGCCAGCAGCCTCGAGTCGGGGTCCGGGGAGCTGTTTTTT. Translation: CASSLESGSGELFF. Combining the CDR3 with reference TRBV11-3 and TRBJ2-2 gives the whole variable domain EAGVVQSPRYKIIEKKQPVAFWCNPISGHNTLYWYLQNLGQGPELLIRYENEEAVDDSQLPKDRFSAERLKGVDSTLKIQPAELGDSAVYLCASSLESGSGELFFGEGSRLTVL.

This chain links TRBV7-9 with TRBJ2-5; D is uncertain. Trimming pared 1 base from V and 2 bases from J, leaving 8 bases between. The CDR3 loop spans 14 amino acids. Germline values: CDR1 SEHNR, CDR2 FQNEAQ (reference sequence). The CDR3 loop reads CASSLDVEQETQYF. CDR3 DNA sequence: TGTGCCAGCAGCTTAGATGTGGAGCAAGAGACCCAGTACTTC.

The chain employs TRBV11-2 and TRBJ2-7; no clear D. The germline V gene has CDR1 SGHAT and CDR2 FQNNGV. This CDR3 has 12 residues. V was clipped by 3 bases and J by 4 bases, with 7 bases between them. Written as DNA, the CDR3 is TGTGCCAGCAGCTTTTCCTTATACGAGCAGTACTTC. Protein: CASSFSLYEQYF.

This clone was seen just once. Compared with germline, one end of the junction differs, possibly owing to a read error. The genes are TRBV2 and TRBJ2-3, with D possibly being TRBD2 (5 bases). The CDR3 totals 16 residues. The V gene's germline CDR1 is SNHLY and CDR2 FYNNEI. DNA for the CDR3: TGTGCCAGCACTGAAGGACTGTTTCTATCCACAGATACGCAGTATTTT. Encoded protein: CASTEGLFLSTDTQYF.

This clone came up once. V is TRBV11-3 and J is TRBJ1-1, with D unclear. Germline CDR1 SGHNT, CDR2 YENEEA. V lost 4 bases and J 2 bases, leaving 11 bases between the germline ends. CDR3 length equals 14 residues. This chain's CDR3 is CASSSSWGNTEAFF. CDR3 nucleotide sequence: TGTGCCAGCAGCTCAAGTTGGGGAAACACTGAAGCTTTCTTT. Complete variable domain (other parts from reference TRBV11-3 and TRBJ1-1): EAGVVQSPRYKIIEKKQPVAFWCNPISGHNTLYWYLQNLGQGPELLIRYENEEAVDDSQLPKDRFSAERLKGVDSTLKIQPAELGDSAVYLCASSSSWGNTEAFFGQGTRLTVV.

The chain recombines TRBV6-6 with TRBJ2-7, with D maybe TRBD1 (5 bases). The germline CDR1 and CDR2 sequences are MNHNY and SVGAGI (reference sequence). Trimming removed 0 bases at V and 6 bases at J, with 15 bases between. This CDR3 spans 15 amino acids. The CDR3 here is CASSYSRQGRVEQYF. The DNA for the CDR3 is TGTGCCAGCAGTTACTCGAGGCAGGGTCGTGTCGAGCAGTACTTC.

CDR3 region: CASRDDRDRGIYGYTF. DNA for the CDR3: TGTGCCAGCAGGGATGACCGGGACAGGGGGATCTATGGCTACACCTTC. V is TRBV7-3 and J is TRBJ1-2; 11 nucleotides align to TRBD1. Germline CDR1 is SGHTA and CDR2 is FQGTGA. J gave up 4 bases and V 6 bases, and 10 bases lay outside the gene matches. There are 16 residues in the CDR3.

The V and J genes are TRBV5-1 and TRBJ2-5, with a possible D match to TRBD1 (5 bases). The CDR3 has 14 amino acids. The germline gives CDR1 SGHRS, CDR2 YFSETQ. Trimming took 0 bases from V and 3 from J, leaving 9 bases between them. The CDR3 spells CASSLVRAEETQYF. In nucleotides, the CDR3 is TGCGCCAGCAGCTTGGTCAGGGCCGAAGAGACCCAGTACTTC.